This is a list of T cell receptor beta chains from one sample in a study of cytomegalovirus exposure and HLA in healthy donors. Here immunoSEQ multiplex PCR was the method, and the copy in TCRdb shows in-frame clones only, minus some. The repertoire includes approximately 130,000 clones, about 78% of them detected once, and more than 0.95% sits in the top ten. The specimen sequenced was PBMCs. All receptors come from a middle-aged man in good health and CMV-seronegative. Both conserved end residues are part of each CDR3. A D gene is named only where the DNA matches it firmly. Some rows have no size entry. The others give once, few or many, or a class for an expanded clone.

NA	TRBV28	TRBJ2-7	NA	TGTGCCAGCATGAGTGGGGGACTTCACGAGCAGTACTTC	CASMSGGLHEQYF
NA	TRBV12-5	TRBJ2-7	once	TGTGCTAGTGGTGGAAGTGGCACAGCCTACGAGCAGTACTTC	CASGGSGTAYEQYF
NA	TRBV19	TRBJ1-5	medium-sized	TGTGCCAGTAGGCGGACAGTTAGCAATCAGCCCCAGCATTTT	CASRRTVSNQPQHF
TRBD2	TRBV29-1	TRBJ2-1	once	TGCAGCGTCTCCATAGCGGGAGATGGTGAGCAGTTCTTC	CSVSIAGDGEQFF
NA	TRBV2	TRBJ1-5	few	TGTGCCAGCAGCCAGAATAGCAATCAGCCCCAGCATTTT	CASSQNSNQPQHF
NA	TRBV27	TRBJ1-1	once	TGTGCCAGCAGTTTATCGACAAACACTGAAGCTTTCTTT	CASSLSTNTEAFF
NA	TRBV5-1	TRBJ2-3	NA	TGCGCCAGCAGCACGGACTACCCGGGACAGAGCACAGATACGCAGTATTTT	CASSTDYPGQSTDTQYF
NA	TRBV27	TRBJ1-5	NA	TGTGCCAGCAGTTTAGCGGGGACCGGACAGCCCCAGCATTTT	CASSLAGTGQPQHF
NA	TRBV29-1	TRBJ2-3	NA	TGCAGCGTTACCCAGGGGCCGTCCACAGATACGCAGTATTTT	CSVTQGPSTDTQYF
NA	TRBV6-6	TRBJ2-6	NA	TGTGCCAGCAGTAAGCCAGGCGTCTCTGGGGCCAACGTCCTGACTTTC	CASSKPGVSGANVLTF
NA	TRBV7-2	TRBJ2-1	once	TGTGCCAGCAGCTTAGCCCCTTTTATCTACAATGAGCAGTTCTTC	CASSLAPFIYNEQFF
NA	TRBV19	TRBJ1-5	NA	TGTGCCGGCGGAAAATCCAGCAATCAGCCCCAGCATTTT	CAGGKSSNQPQHF
NA	TRBV5-1	TRBJ2-1	NA	TGCGCCAGCAGCTTTCGGGGGGCCGGGAATAGATACAATGAGCAGTTCTTC	CASSFRGAGNRYNEQFF
NA	TRBV9	TRBJ2-7	few	TGTGCCAGCAGCGTAGGGCCTGCCTACGAGCAGTACTTC	CASSVGPAYEQYF
TRBD1	TRBV27	TRBJ1-1	NA	TGTGCCAGCAGTTTCACCGGGACAGCGAACACTGAAGCTTTCTTT	CASSFTGTANTEAFF
NA	TRBV12-1	TRBJ2-2	NA	TGTGCCAGCAGCTTTGGCCTAGCTTACACCGGGGAGCTGTTTTTT	CASSFGLAYTGELFF
TRBD1	TRBV7-9	TRBJ2-7	NA	TGTGCCAGCACCCAAACGGGACAGGGCGGCGAGCAGTACTTC	CASTQTGQGGEQYF
NA	TRBV28	TRBJ1-5	NA	TGTGCCAGCAGTTTAGTGGTGGGTAAGGGGAGCAATCAGCCCCAGCATTTT	CASSLVVGKGSNQPQHF
TRBD2	TRBV11-3	TRBJ2-2	few	TGTGCCAGCAGCTTCGGCGGGAGTATCTTCGGGGAGCTGTTTTTT	CASSFGGSIFGELFF
NA	TRBV6-1	TRBJ1-4	NA	TGTGCCAGCAGTGAAAGGGGGTTAACTAATGAAAAACTGTTTTTT	CASSERGLTNEKLFF
NA	TRBV28	TRBJ1-1	once	TGTGCCAGCAGTATAATCGGGCAGGGCGGCACTGAAGCTTTCTTT	CASSIIGQGGTEAFF
TRBD1	TRBV28	TRBJ2-2	few	TGTGCCAGCAGTACCGCGGGACAGGGTACCGGGGAGCTGTTTTTT	CASSTAGQGTGELFF
NA	TRBV4-3	TRBJ1-4	NA	TGCGCCAGCAGCCAAGATATACCTAGGGGATCAACTAATGAAAAACTGTTTTTT	CASSQDIPRGSTNEKLFF
TRBD2	TRBV7-9	TRBJ2-1	NA	TGTGCCAGCAGCGCCCGACTAGCGGGGCGGTACAATGAGCAGTTCTTC	CASSARLAGRYNEQFF
TRBD2	TRBV28	TRBJ2-3	NA	TGTGCCAGCAGATACCTAGCGGGAGAGGCAGATACGCAGTATTTT	CASRYLAGEADTQYF
NA	TRBV4-3	TRBJ2-7	NA	TGCGCCAGCAGCCAAGATCTGACCGGGTCCTACGAGCAGTACTTC	CASSQDLTGSYEQYF
NA	TRBV25-1	TRBJ1-1	few	TGTGCCAGCAGTGAATCGGGGGGCTTGACTGAAGCTTTCTTT	CASSESGGLTEAFF
NA	TRBV29-1	TRBJ2-2	NA	TGCAGCGTTGAAAAGGGAGGCTCCGGGGAGCTGTTTTTT	CSVEKGGSGELFF